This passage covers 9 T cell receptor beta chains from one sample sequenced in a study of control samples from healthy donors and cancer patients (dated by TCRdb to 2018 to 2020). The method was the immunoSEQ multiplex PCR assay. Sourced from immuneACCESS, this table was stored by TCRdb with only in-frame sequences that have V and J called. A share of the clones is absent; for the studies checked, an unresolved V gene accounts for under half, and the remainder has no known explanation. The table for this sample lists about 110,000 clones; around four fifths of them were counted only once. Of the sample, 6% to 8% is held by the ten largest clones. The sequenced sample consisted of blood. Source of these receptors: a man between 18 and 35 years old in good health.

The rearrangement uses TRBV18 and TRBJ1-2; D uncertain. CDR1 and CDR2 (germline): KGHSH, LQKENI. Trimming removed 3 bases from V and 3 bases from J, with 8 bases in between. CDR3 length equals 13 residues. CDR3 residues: CASSPERDYGYTF. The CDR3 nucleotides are TGTGCCAGCTCACCGGAAAGAGACTATGGCTACACCTTC.

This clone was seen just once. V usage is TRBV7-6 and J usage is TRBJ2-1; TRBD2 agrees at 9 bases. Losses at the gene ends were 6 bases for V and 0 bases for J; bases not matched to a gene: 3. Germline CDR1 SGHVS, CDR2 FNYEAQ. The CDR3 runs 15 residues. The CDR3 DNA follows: TGTGCCAGCAGTTATAGCGGGAGCTCCTACAATGAGCAGTTCTTC. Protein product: CASSYSGSSYNEQFF.

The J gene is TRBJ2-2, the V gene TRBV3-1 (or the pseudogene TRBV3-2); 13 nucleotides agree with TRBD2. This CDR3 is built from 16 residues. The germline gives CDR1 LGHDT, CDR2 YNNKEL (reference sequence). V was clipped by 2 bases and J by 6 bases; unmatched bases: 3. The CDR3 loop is CASSQTSGGAPGELFF. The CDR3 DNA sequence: TGTGCCAGCAGCCAAACTAGCGGGGGGGCCCCCGGGGAGCTGTTTTTT.

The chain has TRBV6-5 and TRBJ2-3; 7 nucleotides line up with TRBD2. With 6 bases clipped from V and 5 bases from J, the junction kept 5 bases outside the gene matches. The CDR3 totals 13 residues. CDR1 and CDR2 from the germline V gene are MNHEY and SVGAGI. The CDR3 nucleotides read TGTGCCAGCAGGTGGGGGGGGAAAGATACGCAGTATTTT. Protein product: CASRWGGKDTQYF.

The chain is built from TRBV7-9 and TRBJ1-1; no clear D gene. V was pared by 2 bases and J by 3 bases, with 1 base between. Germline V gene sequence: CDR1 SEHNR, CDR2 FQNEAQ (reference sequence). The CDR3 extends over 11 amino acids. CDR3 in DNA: TGTGCCAGCAGCTTACACACTGAAGCTTTCTTT. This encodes CASSLHTEAFF.

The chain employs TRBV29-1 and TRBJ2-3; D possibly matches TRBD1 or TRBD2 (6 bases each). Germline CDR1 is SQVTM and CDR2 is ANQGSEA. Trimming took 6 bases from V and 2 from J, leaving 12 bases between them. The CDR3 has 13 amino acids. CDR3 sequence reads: CSVQGTYTDTQYF. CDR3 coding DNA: TGCAGCGTCCAGGGGACTTACACAGATACGCAGTATTTT.

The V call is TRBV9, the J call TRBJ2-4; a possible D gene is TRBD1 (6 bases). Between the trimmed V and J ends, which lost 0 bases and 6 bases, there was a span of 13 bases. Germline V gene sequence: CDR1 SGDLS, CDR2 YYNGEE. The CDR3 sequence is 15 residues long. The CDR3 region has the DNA TGTGCCAGCAGCGTAGAGGGGCAGGGGAGAAACATTCAGTACTTC. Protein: CASSVEGQGRNIQYF.

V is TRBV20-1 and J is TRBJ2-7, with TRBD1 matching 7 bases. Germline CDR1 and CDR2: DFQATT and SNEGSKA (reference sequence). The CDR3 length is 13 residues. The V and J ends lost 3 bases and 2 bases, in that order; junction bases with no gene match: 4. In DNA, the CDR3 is TGCAGTGCTAGTCCGACAGGGACCTACGAGCAGTACGTC. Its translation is CSASPTGTYEQYV.

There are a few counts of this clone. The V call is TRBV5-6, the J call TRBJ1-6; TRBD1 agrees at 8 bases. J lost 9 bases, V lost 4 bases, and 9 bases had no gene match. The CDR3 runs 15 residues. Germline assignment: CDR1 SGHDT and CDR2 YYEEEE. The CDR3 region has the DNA TGTGCCAGCAGCCTGGCGCAGGGGGCCGGTTCACCCCTCCACTTT. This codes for CASSLAQGAGSPLHF.